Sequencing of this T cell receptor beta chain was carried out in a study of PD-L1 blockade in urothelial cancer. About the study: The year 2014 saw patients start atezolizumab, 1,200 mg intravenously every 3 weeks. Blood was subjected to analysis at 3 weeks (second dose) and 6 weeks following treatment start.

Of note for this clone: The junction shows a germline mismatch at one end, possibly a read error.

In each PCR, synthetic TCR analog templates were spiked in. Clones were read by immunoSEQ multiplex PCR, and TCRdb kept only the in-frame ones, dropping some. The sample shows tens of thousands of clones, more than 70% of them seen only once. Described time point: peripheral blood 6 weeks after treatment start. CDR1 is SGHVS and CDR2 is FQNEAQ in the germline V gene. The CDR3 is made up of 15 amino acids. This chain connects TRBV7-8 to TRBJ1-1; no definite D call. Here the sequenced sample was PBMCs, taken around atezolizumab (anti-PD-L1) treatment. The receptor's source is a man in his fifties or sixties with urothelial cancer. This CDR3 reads CASSLAVGGDTEAFF. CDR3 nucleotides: TGTGCCAGCAGCCTAGCGGTCGGCGGGGACACTGAAGCTTTCTTT.